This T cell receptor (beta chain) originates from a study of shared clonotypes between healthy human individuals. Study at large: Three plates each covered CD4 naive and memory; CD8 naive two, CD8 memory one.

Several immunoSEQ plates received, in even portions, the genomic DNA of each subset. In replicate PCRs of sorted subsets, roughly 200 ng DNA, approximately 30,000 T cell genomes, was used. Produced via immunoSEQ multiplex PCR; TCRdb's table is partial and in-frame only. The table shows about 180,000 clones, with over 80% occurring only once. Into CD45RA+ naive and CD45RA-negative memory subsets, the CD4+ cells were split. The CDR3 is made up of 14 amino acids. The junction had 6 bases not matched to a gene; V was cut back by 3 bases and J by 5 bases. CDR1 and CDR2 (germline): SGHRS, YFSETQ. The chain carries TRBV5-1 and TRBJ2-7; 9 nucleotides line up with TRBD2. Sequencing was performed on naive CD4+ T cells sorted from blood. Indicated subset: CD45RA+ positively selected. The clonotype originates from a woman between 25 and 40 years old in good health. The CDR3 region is CASSSPGLADEQYF. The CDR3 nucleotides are TGCGCCAGCAGCTCTCCGGGACTAGCTGACGAGCAGTACTTC.